The 23 T cell receptor beta chains reported below all come from one sample, sequenced in a study of cytomegalovirus exposure and HLA in healthy donors. The study ran its PCR with 60 Vbeta and 13 Jbeta primers. The protocol was immunoSEQ multiplex PCR, while the TCRdb copy is restricted to in-frame clones and leaves out a portion. This sample lists around 64,000 clones; its ten largest clones have roughly 2.6%. The sample was PBMCs. The receptors were gathered from a female donor in good health and CMV-seropositive.

The V call is TRBV6-1, the J call TRBJ1-2; a weak D match, TRBD1 (5 bases). Trimming removed 4 bases from V and 5 bases from J, with 14 bases in between. There are 14 residues in the CDR3. Germline-derived CDR1 and CDR2 are MNHNS and SASEGT. This chain's CDR3 is CASSGATSGYGYTF. For the CDR3, the DNA is TGTGCCAGCAGTGGTGCCACCTCAGGGTATGGCTACACCTTC.

CDR3 in amino acids: CASNYREGTDTQYF. The CDR3 bases are TGTGCCAGCAACTATCGGGAGGGCACAGATACGCAGTATTTT. This chain links TRBV9 with TRBJ2-3; 7 bases agree with TRBD2. This CDR3 has 14 residues. Looked up from germline, CDR1 is SGDLS and CDR2 is YYNGEE. J lost 1 base, V lost 6 bases, and 5 bases had no gene match.

The chain carries TRBV12-2 and TRBJ2-7; TRBD2 is the table's D call, not checked against the DNA. TRBV12-2 is a known pseudogene. This CDR3 contains 17 residues. The CDR3 spells CASPLGRKREIEHEQYF. CDR3 sequence (DNA): TGTGCAAGTCCTCTCGGACGGAAGCGGGAGATAGAACACGAGCAGTACTTC.

The J gene is TRBJ1-2, the V gene TRBV14; D gene unclear. The CDR3 contains 15 residues. Germline assignment: CDR1 SGHDN and CDR2 FVKESK. Deletions cut 1 base from V and 8 bases from J, with 17 bases between. The CDR3 reads CASSQVTGNPSGYTF. The CDR3 bases are TGTGCCAGCAGCCAAGTAACCGGGAATCCGAGCGGCTACACCTTC.

The chain carries TRBV6-1 and TRBJ2-6; D possibly corresponds to TRBD2 (5 bases). Trimming took off 8 bases at V and 3 bases at J, with 8 bases between the two ends. From germline, CDR1 is MNHNS and CDR2 SASEGT. The length of the CDR3 is 13 residues. CDR3 in amino acids: CASGEGGANVLTF. The CDR3 coding sequence is TGTGCCAGCGGAGAGGGTGGGGCCAACGTCCTGACTTTC.

Of note for this clone: The identical CDR3 is also encoded by other nucleotide sequences in the sample. V and J are TRBV9 and TRBJ2-3; D remains ambiguous. CDR3 size: 13 residues. Trimming stripped 0 bases from V and 0 bases from J, with 2 bases between. In germline, CDR1 is SGDLS, CDR2 YYNGEE. The CDR3 nucleotides are TGTGCCAGCAGCGTAGCTAGCACAGATACGCAGTATTTT. Residues: CASSVASTDTQYF.

The chain employs TRBV5-4 and TRBJ2-1; TRBD2 aligns across 13 bases. Germline V gene sequence: CDR1 SGHNT, CDR2 YYREEE (reference sequence). CDR3 length equals 19 residues. V lost 0 bases and J lost 7; bases outside the gene matches: 13. The CDR3 reads CASSLAPGLAGASANEQFF. CDR3 in DNA: TGTGCCAGCAGCTTGGCCCCCGGACTAGCGGGAGCCTCTGCTAATGAGCAGTTCTTC.

V is TRBV4-2 and J is TRBJ2-2; 11 positions match TRBD1. The CDR3 has 17 residues. Germline V gives CDR1 LGHNA, CDR2 YNFKEQ. Trimming at V came to 0 bases and at J to 6 bases, leaving 6 bases not matched to a gene. Written as DNA, the CDR3 is TGTGCCAGCAGCCAAGATCGCCGGGACAGGGGGTCCGGGGAGCTGTTTTTT. This encodes CASSQDRRDRGSGELFF.

The rearrangement links TRBV6-1 to TRBJ2-1; 8 bases line up with TRBD2. The length of the CDR3 is 16 residues. The germline CDR1 and CDR2 sequences are MNHNS and SASEGT. The V and J ends lost 2 bases and 7 bases, in that order; junction bases with no gene match: 10. CDR3: CASSEWGAGAQNEQFF. The CDR3, as DNA: TGTGCCAGCAGTGAATGGGGAGCGGGAGCTCAGAATGAGCAGTTCTTC.

The chain combines TRBV27 with TRBJ2-7, with 7 bases lining up with TRBD1. Germline CDR1 MNHEY, CDR2 SMNVEV (reference sequence). The ends lost 5 bases at V and 7 bases at J; junction bases unmatched: 17. This CDR3 is 16 amino acids long. In DNA form, the CDR3 reads TGTGCCAGCAGTACCTACACTTCGACAGGGATGGGGGAGCAGTACTTC. This translates into CASSTYTSTGMGEQYF.

V is TRBV10-3 and J is TRBJ1-2; D might be TRBD1 (6 bases). The CDR3 covers 12 residues. V shed 10 bases and J shed 2 bases, with 11 bases lying between them. Per germline, CDR1 ENHRY and CDR2 SYGVKD. The CDR3 loop is CATMDSNYGYTF. The CDR3 DNA is TGTGCCACCATGGACAGCAACTATGGCTACACCTTC.

The genes are TRBV5-8 and TRBJ1-1; 12 bases align to TRBD1. Germline V lookup: CDR1 SGHTS, CDR2 YDEGEE. Unmatched junction bases numbered 13, after V lost 4 bases and J lost 3 bases. The CDR3 is 18 amino acids. The CDR3 protein is CASSAEPGQGARDTEAFF. For the CDR3, the DNA is TGTGCCAGCAGCGCAGAACCGGGACAGGGGGCGCGGGACACTGAAGCTTTCTTT.

The chain joins TRBV11-2 to TRBJ2-7; D remains unclear. Germline CDR1 reads SGHAT; CDR2 reads FQNNGV. There are 15 residues in the CDR3. The V gene lost 4 bases and the J gene lost 0 bases, with 13 bases spanning the gap. CDR3 coding DNA: TGTGCCAGCAGCTCTGAGCGACCCATCTCCTACGAGCAGTACTTC. Its protein is CASSSERPISYEQYF.

The chain is built from TRBV28 and TRBJ2-2; 8 bases align to TRBD1. Germline CDR1 is MDHEN and CDR2 is SYDVKM. V was pared by 4 bases and J by 0 bases, with 4 bases of the junction left unmatched. This CDR3 spans 16 amino acids. CDR3: CASSSPGQANTGELFF. CDR3 nucleotides: TGTGCCAGCAGTTCACCGGGACAGGCGAACACCGGGGAGCTGTTTTTT.

In DNA, the CDR3 is TGCGCCAGCAGCCCAGTACAGGGGTTTGGCTTGAACACTGAAGCTTTCTTT. Translating gives CASSPVQGFGLNTEAFF. The V call is TRBV4-3, the J call TRBJ1-1; the match to TRBD1 covers 7 bases. The germline V gene has CDR1 LGHNA and CDR2 YSLEER. The CDR3 spans 17 residues. The junction had 11 bases not matched to a gene; V was cut back by 4 bases and J by 0 bases.

The chain joins TRBV28 to TRBJ2-7; weak D call: TRBD2 (5 bases). Trimming took off 2 bases at V and 0 bases at J, with 11 bases between the two ends. Germline V CDR1 and CDR2: MDHEN, SYDVKM. This CDR3 contains 15 residues. CDR3 loop: CASSLGGSASYEQYF. The CDR3 DNA reads TGTGCCAGCAGTTTAGGCGGGTCGGCCTCCTACGAGCAGTACTTC.

This sequence joins TRBV7-2 and TRBJ2-1; 15 bases line up with TRBD2. The CDR3 consists of 17 residues. The junction had 9 bases not matched to a gene; V was cut back by 5 bases and J by 7 bases. Germline values: CDR1 SGHTA, CDR2 FQGNSA. The DNA for the CDR3 is TGTGCCAGCAGCGCGCCGGGACTAGCGGGAGGAGGGAATGAGCAGTTCTTC. It is translated as CASSAPGLAGGGNEQFF.

This chain joins TRBV11-2 and TRBJ1-5; unclear D gene. The CDR3 has 13 residues. Trimming shortened V by 6 bases and J by 9 bases, and 15 bases separated the two germline ends. The germline V gene has CDR1 SGHAT and CDR2 FQNNGV. The CDR3 reads CASSPQPSGPQHF. The CDR3 nucleotides read TGTGCCAGCAGTCCGCAGCCTTCGGGGCCCCAGCATTTT. The entire variable domain, with the rest obtained from reference TRBV11-2 and TRBJ1-5, is as follows: EAGVAQSPRYKIIEKRQSVAFWCNPISGHATLYWYQQILGQGPKLLIQFQNNGVVDDSQLPKDRFSAERLKGVDSTLKIQPAKLEDSAVYLCASSPQPSGPQHFGDGTRLSIL.

The chain employs TRBV5-8 and TRBJ1-2; no reliable D call. Trimming took 0 bases from V and 4 from J, leaving 4 bases between them. Germline V gene data show CDR1 as SGHTS and CDR2 as YDEGEE. CDR3 length: 12 residues. The CDR3 spells CASSLGAYGYTF. CDR3 sequence (DNA): TGTGCCAGCAGCTTGGGAGCCTATGGCTACACCTTC.

This sequence joins TRBV6-6 and TRBJ1-1; D unresolved. Germline values: CDR1 MNHNY, CDR2 SVGAGI (reference sequence). The CDR3 extends over 12 amino acids. Trimming shortened V by 5 bases and J by 0 bases, and 4 bases separated the two germline ends. DNA of the CDR3: TGTGCCAGCAGTCTTATGAACACTGAAGCTTTCTTT. Its protein is CASSLMNTEAFF.

V is TRBV28 and J is TRBJ2-7; TRBD1 matches 9 bases. This CDR3 has 15 residues. Looked up from germline, CDR1 is MDHEN and CDR2 is SYDVKM. V was clipped by 6 bases and J by 2 bases; unmatched bases: 8. The DNA of the CDR3 is TGTGCCAGCAGGTCAACCGGGACAGGGCCCTACGAGCAGTACTTC. Protein: CASRSTGTGPYEQYF.

The chain uses TRBV6-1 and TRBJ2-2; TRBD1 is a possible D gene (6 bases). The CDR3 is 15 residues long. The ends were cut back, 3 bases at V and 3 bases at J, with 11 bases in the middle. Germline CDR1 reads MNHNS; CDR2 reads SASEGT. CDR3 amino acids: CASSEQGRDTGELFF. CDR3 nucleotides: TGTGCCAGCAGTGAGCAGGGGCGTGACACCGGGGAGCTGTTTTTT.

This sequence joins TRBV19 and TRBJ2-1; 14 positions agree with TRBD2. This CDR3 spans 13 amino acids. CDR1 is LNHDA and CDR2 is SQIVND in the germline V gene (reference sequence). With V trimmed by 6 bases and J by 15 bases, 7 bases remained unmatched. CDR3 sequence reads: CASSVGLAGDRFF. CDR3 DNA: TGTGCCAGTAGCGTGGGACTAGCGGGAGATAGGTTCTTC.